Listed below are T cell receptor beta chains from one sample, sequenced in a study of T-cell memory formation after mild COVID-19. In TCRdb, the 5' RACE reads were re-called with MiXCR into one record per CDR3 protein. The data contain hundreds of thousands of distinct CDR3 sequences, 15% of them singletons. Material: PBMCs or a T cell subset sorted from them (not recorded which). The source is a young man who had mild COVID-19 (a few samples of this study predate the infection). Cell type and time point are not known. Each CDR3 is given with its conserved first and last residue. A D gene is named only where the DNA matches it firmly. The size entry is marked missing in some rows and otherwise reads once, few, many or a size class.

d_gene	abundance	v_gene	j_gene	CDR3nt	CDR3aa
NA	NA	TRBV20-1	TRBJ1-2	TGCAGTGCCCCGGGACCTGGGGGTTATGGCTACACCTTC	CSAPGPGGYGYTF
NA	many	TRBV7-2	TRBJ2-2	TGTGCCAGCAGCTCGGACCTGGCCGGGGAGCTGTTTTTT	CASSSDLAGELFF
NA	NA	TRBV6-5	TRBJ1-3	TGTGCCAGCAGGAGGGGGTACTCTGGAAACACCATATATTTT	CASRRGYSGNTIYF
TRBD1	NA	TRBV6-6	TRBJ1-5	TGTGCCAGCAGTGACCAGGACAGGGATAGAAATCAGCCCCAGCATTTT	CASSDQDRDRNQPQHF
NA	few	TRBV27	TRBJ1-2	TGTGCCAGCAGTCCCTGGCAGGGGTGGAACTATGGCTACACCTTC	CASSPWQGWNYGYTF
TRBD2	few	TRBV4-1	TRBJ2-5	TGCGCCAGCAGCCCCGCGGGGGATCCCAGGGAGACCCAGTACTTC	CASSPAGDPRETQYF
NA	NA	TRBV6-2/TRBV6-3	TRBJ1-5	TGTGCCAGCACCTGGGGGGCGGAAAATCAGCCCCAGCATTTT	CASTWGAENQPQHF
NA	few	TRBV30	TRBJ2-7	TGTGCCTGGAGCAAGGGCCCCAGGGGAGAGCAGTACTTC	CAWSKGPRGEQYF
NA	NA	TRBV4-1	TRBJ1-2	TGCGCCAGCAGCCAAGATACCACCTACTATGGCTACACCTTC	CASSQDTTYYGYTF
NA	few	TRBV12-3/TRBV12-4	TRBJ2-7	TGTGCCAGCGGCAGGGGTCGCCACGAGCAGTACTTC	CASGRGRHEQYF
NA	many	TRBV12-3/TRBV12-4	TRBJ2-2	TGTGCCAGCAGCTTAGGCGGGAACACCGGGGAGCTGTTTTTT	CASSLGGNTGELFF
TRBD1	few	TRBV25-1	TRBJ1-2	TGTGCCAGCAGGGCTACAGGGGGCGAAGGAGGCTACACCTTC	CASRATGGEGGYTF
TRBD1	few	TRBV6-5	TRBJ1-2	TGTGCCAGCAGGTCCGACAGGGGGGACACCTATGGCTACACCTTC	CASRSDRGDTYGYTF
TRBD2	once	TRBV4-2	TRBJ2-2	TGTGCCAGCAGCCAGGGACTAGCGGGGGGGACGGACACCGGGGAGCTGTTTTTT	CASSQGLAGGTDTGELFF
NA	few	TRBV4-3	TRBJ1-1	TGCGCCAGCAGCCAAGAGTTGGGCACTGAAGCTTTCTTT	CASSQELGTEAFF
NA	few	TRBV7-3	TRBJ2-1	TGTGCCAGCAGCTTATTGATACGGGGGAGCTCCTACAATGAGCAGTTCTTC	CASSLLIRGSSYNEQFF
TRBD2	NA	TRBV6-2/TRBV6-3	TRBJ2-3	TGTGCCAGCAGTTACTCGATCTCTAGCGGGGTCACAGATACGCAGTATTTT	CASSYSISSGVTDTQYF
NA	few	TRBV3-1	TRBJ1-2	TGTGCCAGCAGACCCGAAGACAGCTTCTATGGCTACACCTTC	CASRPEDSFYGYTF
NA	NA	TRBV20-1	TRBJ1-2	TGCAGTGCTTCGCGGCGAGAACAGGGTCAGGGCTACACCTTC	CSASRREQGQGYTF
NA	few	TRBV20-1	TRBJ2-7	TGCAGTGCCCTTACAGGGTCCTCCTACGAGCAGTACTTC	CSALTGSSYEQYF
NA	few	TRBV4-3	TRBJ1-5	TGCGCCAGCAGCCAGGGCGGGTCTTTAGGTCAGCCCCAGCATTTT	CASSQGGSLGQPQHF
TRBD1	few	TRBV20-1	TRBJ1-6	TGCAGTGCGCAGCCGGGACAGGCTAATTCACCCCTCCACTTT	CSAQPGQANSPLHF
NA	few	TRBV29-1	TRBJ2-5	TGCAGCGTTGACAGGGAGGACGGGACCCAGTACTTC	CSVDREDGTQYF
TRBD1	NA	TRBV4-1	TRBJ2-1	TGCGCCAGCAGCCGGGACAGGGGCCATGAGCAGTTCTTC	CASSRDRGHEQFF
NA	NA	TRBV29-1	TRBJ2-2	TGCAGCGTAATACAGGGATCCGGGGAGCTGTTTTTT	CSVIQGSGELFF
NA	NA	TRBV10-3	TRBJ2-3	TGTGCCATCAGTGAGTCATGGGGGGACGTTACGCAGTATTTT	CAISESWGDVTQYF
NA	many	TRBV29-1	TRBJ2-1	TGCAGCGTTGAAGGTCGTTCGGGATTGGGGTTTGGAAATGAGCAGTTCTTC	CSVEGRSGLGFGNEQFF
NA	many	TRBV5-1	TRBJ2-5	TGTGCCAGCAGCTTGGGTCGGGTCCAAGAGACCCAGTACTTC	CASSLGRVQETQYF
TRBD1	NA	TRBV5-1	TRBJ1-6	TGCGCCAGCAGCACTCGGGACAGGGGTTCACCCCTCCACTTT	CASSTRDRGSPLHF
NA	NA	TRBV5-1	TRBJ2-7	TGCGCCAGCAGCTCCCAGGAGCCGGGGGAGCAGTACTTC	CASSSQEPGEQYF